The sequence of this T cell receptor beta chain was determined in a study of T-cell memory formation after mild COVID-19. Whole-study findings and limits: Day 15 to 85 contracting clones showed balanced CD4/CD8; later expanders leaned CD4+. Contracting CD4+ clones sat mainly in CM and EM; CD8+ in EMRA.

The CDR3 totals 14 residues. The V end lost 2 bases, the J end lost 4 bases, and 9 bases lay between the germline ends. Germline loops: CDR1 SGHAT, CDR2 FQDESV (reference sequence). Via MiXCR, TCRdb re-called the 5' RACE reads, giving one row per CDR3 protein. The sample contains fewer than 200,000 distinct CDR3 sequences, 13% of which appear only once. On this clonotype: Its target is unknown.

This clonotype was obtained from a young man who had mild COVID-19 (a few samples of this study predate the infection). Cell type and time point are not known. The chain uses TRBV11-1 and TRBJ2-1; D perhaps matches TRBD1 (6 bases). Source material: PBMCs or a T cell subset sorted from them (not recorded which). The CDR3 sequence: CASSLLDSYNEQFF. The CDR3 nucleotides are TGTGCCAGCAGCTTACTGGACAGTTACAATGAGCAGTTCTTC.